This T cell receptor beta chain was sequenced for a study of Ad26.COV2.S vaccination and SARS-CoV-2 variants. As for treatment: over 15 received Ad26.COV2.S at low or high dose, single or two shots; 5 received placebo; per-sample allocation not given. Following the first vaccine or placebo injection, samples were taken on day 63. Recruitment in Boston yielded a donor of adult age, 18-55 years. TCRdb keeps only in-frame clones here, not all; method: immunoSEQ multiplex PCR. The table records 410,000 or so clones, about nine tenths of them present only once. Germline-derived CDR1 and CDR2 are MDHEN and SYDVKM. V was clipped by 6 bases and J by 1 base, with 15 bases between them. There are 15 residues in the CDR3.

Here the sequenced sample was peripheral blood, taken in a trial of Ad26.COV2.S vaccine versus placebo. V and J are TRBV28 and TRBJ1-1, with a possible D match to TRBD1 (5 bases). This receptor was obtained from a person aged 18-65 years who received the Ad26.COV2.S COVID-19 vaccine or a placebo. CDR3 amino acids: CASSPRGVGNTEAFF. The CDR3 bases are TGTGCCAGCAGCCCGCGGGGCGTCGGGAACACTGAAGCTTTCTTT.